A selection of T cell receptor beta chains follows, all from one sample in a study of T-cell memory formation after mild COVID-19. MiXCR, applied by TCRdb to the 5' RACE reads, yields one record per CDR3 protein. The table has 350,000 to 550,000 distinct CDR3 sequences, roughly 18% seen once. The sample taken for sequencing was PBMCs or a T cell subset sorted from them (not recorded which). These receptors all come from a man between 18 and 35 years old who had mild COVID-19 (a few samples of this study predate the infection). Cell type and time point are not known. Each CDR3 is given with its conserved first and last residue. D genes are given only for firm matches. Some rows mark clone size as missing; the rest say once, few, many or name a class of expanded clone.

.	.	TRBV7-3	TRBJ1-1	CASSPFPGYEAFF	TGTGCCAGCAGCCCATTCCCCGGGTACGAAGCTTTCTTT
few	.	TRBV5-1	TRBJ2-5	CASSLGSSRGPGETQYF	TGCGCCAGCAGCTTGGGTAGTTCGCGGGGGCCAGGGGAGACCCAGTACTTC
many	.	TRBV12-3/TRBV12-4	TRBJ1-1	CASSSQGKTEAFF	TGTGCCAGCAGTTCCCAGGGAAAAACTGAAGCTTTCTTT
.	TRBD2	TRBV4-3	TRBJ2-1	CASSQDLGTSGEQFF	TGCGCCAGCAGCCAAGATCTCGGGACTAGCGGGGAGCAGTTCTTC
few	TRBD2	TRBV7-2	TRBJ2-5	CASSLGGGSQETQYF	TGTGCCAGCAGCTTGGGCGGGGGGTCGCAAGAGACCCAGTACTTC
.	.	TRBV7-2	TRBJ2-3	CASSLEGYWGSPTDTQYF	TGTGCCAGCAGCTTAGAGGGGTACTGGGGTTCCCCCACAGATACGCAGTATTTT
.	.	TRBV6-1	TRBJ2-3	CASQRQEEDTQYF	TGTGCCAGCCAGAGACAGGAGGAAGATACGCAGTATTTT
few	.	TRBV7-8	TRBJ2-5	CASSFGIQETQYF	TGTGCCAGCAGCTTCGGAATCCAAGAGACCCAGTACTTC
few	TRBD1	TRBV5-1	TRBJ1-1	CASSAGQGAVAEAFF	TGCGCCAGCAGCGCGGGACAGGGGGCGGTGGCTGAAGCTTTCTTT
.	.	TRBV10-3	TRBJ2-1	CAISESHEQFF	TGTGCCATCAGTGAGAGCCATGAGCAGTTCTTC
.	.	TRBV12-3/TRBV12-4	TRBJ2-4	CASSSSTDPRFWYF	TGTGCCAGCAGTTCTAGTACAGATCCCCGGTTTTGGTACTTC
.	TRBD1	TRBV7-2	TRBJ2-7	CASSFTGEYEQYF	TGTGCCAGCAGCTTCACAGGGGAATACGAGCAGTACTTC
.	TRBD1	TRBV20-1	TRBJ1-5	CSAKAGTGNQPQHF	TGCAGTGCAAAAGCCGGGACAGGGAATCAGCCCCAGCATTTT
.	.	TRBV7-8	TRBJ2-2	CASRAGTFKPGELFF	TGTGCCAGCAGGGCCGGGACGTTTAAACCCGGGGAGCTGTTTTTT
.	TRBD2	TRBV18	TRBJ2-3	CASSQLAGDTQYF	TGTGCCAGCTCACAACTAGCGGGAGATACGCAGTATTTT
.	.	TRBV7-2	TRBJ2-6	CASSPTSGANVLTF	TGTGCCAGCAGCCCGACTTCTGGGGCCAACGTCCTGACTTTC
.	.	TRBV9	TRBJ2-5	CASSVGGAETQYF	TGTGCCAGCAGCGTAGGGGGGGCAGAGACCCAGTACTTC
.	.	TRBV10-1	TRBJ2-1	CASSESQGWKDEQFF	TGCGCCAGCAGTGAGTCTCAGGGTTGGAAGGATGAGCAGTTCTTC
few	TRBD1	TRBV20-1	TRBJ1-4	CSARDRRDSDEKLFF	TGCAGTGCTAGAGATAGGCGGGACAGTGATGAAAAACTGTTTTTT
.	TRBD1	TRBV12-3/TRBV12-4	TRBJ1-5	CASSRQGAQPQHF	TGTGCCAGCAGCCGACAGGGGGCCCAGCCCCAGCATTTT
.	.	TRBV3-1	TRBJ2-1	CASSIGGRFYNEQFF	TGTGCCAGCAGCATCGGGGGAAGGTTCTACAATGAGCAGTTCTTC
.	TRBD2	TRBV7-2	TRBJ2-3	CASSPRSGGTDTQYF	TGTGCCAGCAGCCCGAGAAGCGGGGGAACAGATACGCAGTATTTT
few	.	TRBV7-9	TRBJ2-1	CASSLRQIYNEQFF	TGTGCCAGCAGCTTACGACAGATCTACAATGAGCAGTTCTTC
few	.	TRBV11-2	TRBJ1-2	CASSLTLKGMDKSNYGYTF	TGTGCCAGCAGCTTAACCCTAAAGGGGATGGACAAATCTAACTATGGCTACACCTTC
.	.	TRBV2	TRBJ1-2	CASSEQQSYGYTF	TGTGCAAGCAGTGAGCAACAGTCGTATGGCTACACCTTC
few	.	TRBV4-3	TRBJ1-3	CASSQERGARAGNTIYF	TGCGCCAGCAGCCAAGAAAGAGGGGCCCGGGCTGGAAACACCATATATTTT
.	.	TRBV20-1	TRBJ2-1	CSASVEQFF	TGCAGTGCTAGTGTTGAGCAGTTCTTC
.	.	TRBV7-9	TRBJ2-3	CASPFGGGEWGTDTQYF	TGTGCCAGCCCCTTTGGGGGGGGCGAGTGGGGCACAGATACGCAGTATTTT
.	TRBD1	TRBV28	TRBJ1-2	CASSFYQRGLNYGYTF	TGTGCCAGCAGTTTTTACCAAAGGGGGCTCAACTATGGCTACACCTTC
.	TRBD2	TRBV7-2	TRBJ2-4	CASSPQGREGSIRYF	TGTGCCAGCAGCCCTCAGGGCCGGGAGGGGAGCATTCGGTACTTC
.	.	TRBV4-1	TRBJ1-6	CASSQEVWDAVGSPLHF	TGCGCCAGCAGCCAAGAAGTCTGGGACGCTGTTGGTTCACCCCTCCACTTT
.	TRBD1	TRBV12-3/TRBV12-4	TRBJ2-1	CASSTTGVEQFF	TGTGCCAGCAGTACAACAGGGGTTGAGCAGTTCTTC
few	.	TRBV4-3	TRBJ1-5	CASSQDMTADNQPQHF	TGCGCCAGCAGCCAAGATATGACGGCAGATAATCAGCCCCAGCATTTT
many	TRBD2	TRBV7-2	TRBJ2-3	CASSSRPGLAGGPADTQYF	TGTGCCAGCAGCTCCCGTCCGGGACTAGCGGGGGGGCCGGCAGATACGCAGTATTTT
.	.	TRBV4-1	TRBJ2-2	CASSQDTSRDVELFF	TGCGCCAGCAGCCAAGATACGAGCAGGGATGTGGAGCTGTTTTTT
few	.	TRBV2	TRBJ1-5	CASSGLAGNQPQHF	TGTGCCAGCAGTGGGTTGGCAGGCAATCAGCCCCAGCATTTT
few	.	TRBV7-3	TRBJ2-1	CASSLKGLYNEQFF	TGTGCCAGCAGCTTAAAGGGGCTTTACAATGAGCAGTTCTTC
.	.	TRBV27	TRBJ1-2	CASSPLTGFGYTF	TGTGCCAGCAGTCCGCTTACAGGGTTCGGCTACACCTTC
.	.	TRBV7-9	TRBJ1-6	CASTWGGGTDSPLHF	TGTGCCAGCACCTGGGGGGGAGGAACGGATTCACCCCTCCACTTT
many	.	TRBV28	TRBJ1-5	CASNRYGNQPQHF	TGTGCCAGCAACAGGTACGGCAATCAGCCCCAGCATTTT
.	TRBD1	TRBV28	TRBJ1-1	CASSPGTGDGSTEAFF	TGTGCCAGCAGTCCCGGGACAGGGGATGGTAGCACTGAAGCTTTCTTT
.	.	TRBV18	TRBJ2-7	CASSLNRHDYEQYF	TGTGCCAGCTCACTTAATCGACATGATTACGAGCAGTACTTC
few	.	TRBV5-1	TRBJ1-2	CASSLTATTTNYGYTF	TGCGCCAGCAGCTTGACAGCTACGACTACTAATTATGGCTACACCTTC
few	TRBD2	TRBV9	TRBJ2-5	CASSVGIAGTQETQYF	TGTGCCAGCAGCGTAGGGATAGCGGGGACCCAAGAGACCCAGTACTTC
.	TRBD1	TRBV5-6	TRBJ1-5	CASSLRQGGTYQPQHF	TGTGCCAGCAGCCTAAGACAGGGTGGGACGTATCAGCCCCAGCATTTT